This T cell receptor (beta chain) was documented in a study of T cell changes during pregnancy in multiple sclerosis. Only in-frame clones appear in the TCRdb table, and some are missing; sequencing was by immunoSEQ multiplex PCR. The sample records around 15,000 clones, roughly four fifths being singletons. The germline V gene has CDR1 SGHTA and CDR2 FQGNSA. The CDR3 extends over 16 amino acids. J gave up 1 base and V 4 bases, and 8 bases lay outside the gene matches. This specimen consisted of CD8+ T cells from peripheral blood mononuclear cells, obtained in the second trimester of pregnancy. The V call is TRBV7-2, the J call TRBJ2-3, with TRBD1 matching over 7 bases. This clonotype was sampled from a female donor in good health, enrolled as a control in a pregnancy study. CDR3 nucleotides: TGTGCCAGCAGCTCGGACAGGAGTGAGGGCACAGATACGCAGTATTTT. Translated: CASSSDRSEGTDTQYF.